This T cell receptor beta chain emerged from a study of T-cell memory formation after mild COVID-19. V lost 5 bases and J lost 0; bases outside the gene matches: 5. Germline lookup yields CDR1 SGHTA and CDR2 FQGTGA. The CDR3 runs 15 residues. TCRdb called the 5' RACE reads again in MiXCR, with one record for every CDR3 protein. The sample holds tens of thousands of distinct CDR3 sequences, approximately 16% seen once. What was sequenced was PBMCs or a T cell subset sorted from them (not recorded which). The chain is built from TRBV7-3 and TRBJ1-1; 8 nucleotides match TRBD1. The TCR originated in an adult woman who had mild COVID-19 (a few samples of this study predate the infection). Cell type and time point are not known. CDR3 nucleotides: TGTGCCAGCAGCCCAACAGGGGGGATGAACACTGAAGCTTTCTTT. Protein: CASSPTGGMNTEAFF.